This note documents a single TCR beta chain sequence. Its specificity is not known. The authors reverse transcribed all of the isolated RNA, so sequencing captured expressed TCRB transcripts. Libraries were prepared by immunoSEQ multiplex PCR; TCRdb keeps only in-frame clonotypes and omits some of them. The sample lists hundreds of thousands of clones; about 32% were seen once. The data belong to a study of beta chain features in type 1 diabetes. The V gene lost 4 bases and the J gene lost 3 bases, with 10 bases spanning the gap. Germline CDR1 SQVTM, CDR2 ANQGSEA. This CDR3 has 12 amino acids. Study-wide results and caveats: For TCRB rearrangement, an influence of HLA type remained unresolved here.

This receptor was obtained from a man aged 18 to 30 in good health. Sequenced material: naive CD4+ T cells from blood. The chain recombines TRBV29-1 with TRBJ2-7; D is ambiguous. Here the CDR3 DNA reads TGCAGCGTTGTTGAGGTTGGCTACGAGCAGTACTTC. It yields the protein CSVVEVGYEQYF.